One and the same sample provided the 27 T cell receptor beta chains below, sequenced in a study of blood T cell repertoires in COVID-19. Produced via immunoSEQ multiplex PCR; TCRdb's table is partial and in-frame only. Among roughly 200,000 clones listed, 84% were seen once. Sequenced material: peripheral blood. These receptors originate from a human donor in a cohort sampled during active COVID-19.

The J gene is TRBJ1-3, the V gene TRBV28; 9 bases are shared with TRBD1. The J segment lost 5 bases and the V segment lost 5 bases, leaving 4 bases of the junction unmatched. The CDR3 length is 14 residues. Germline loops: CDR1 MDHEN, CDR2 SYDVKM. CDR3 amino acids: CASSRGQGRNTIYF. The DNA of the CDR3 is TGTGCCAGCAGTCGGGGACAGGGTCGAAACACCATATATTTT.

This clone was seen more than once but under ten times. The genes are TRBV7-9 and TRBJ2-1; the match to TRBD2 covers 8 bases. Per germline, CDR1 SEHNR and CDR2 FQNEAQ (reference sequence). This CDR3 contains 14 residues. After removal of 5 bases from V and 8 bases from J, the junction contained 8 bases not matched to a gene. CDR3 loop: CASSTRTSSDEQFF. The CDR3 nucleotides read TGTGCCAGCAGCACTCGGACTAGCTCGGATGAGCAGTTCTTC.

The CDR3 coding sequence is TGTGCCAGCAGCCCTGAGGGTGGGCGTCGAAATGGCTACACCTTC. This codes for CASSPEGGRRNGYTF. The chain joins TRBV7-9 to TRBJ1-2; no reliable D call. CDR1 SEHNR and CDR2 FQNEAQ come from the germline V gene (reference sequence). The CDR3 totals 15 residues. The ends were cut back, 5 bases at V and 6 bases at J, with 19 bases in the middle.

The J gene is TRBJ2-3, the V gene TRBV5-1; 9 nucleotides agree with TRBD2. The CDR3 is 19 residues long. Trimming at V came to 5 bases and at J to 2 bases, leaving 18 bases not matched to a gene. Germline-derived CDR1 and CDR2 are SGHRS and YFSETQ. The CDR3 is CASRHSTTPSGKTTDTQYF. The CDR3 DNA is TGCGCCAGCAGACACTCAACTACACCTAGCGGGAAGACCACAGATACGCAGTATTTT. The full variable domain, with the rest looked up from reference TRBV5-1 and TRBJ2-3, is KAGVTQTPRYLIKTRGQQVTLSCSPISGHRSVSWYQQTPGQGLQFLFEYFSETQRNKGNFPGRFSGRQFSNSRSEMNVSTLELGDSALYLCASRHSTTPSGKTTDTQYFGPGTRLTVL.

This sequence joins TRBV29-1 and TRBJ1-1, with TRBD1 matching over 7 bases. Per the germline V gene, CDR1 is SQVTM and CDR2 is ANQGSEA. The CDR3 is 13 amino acids. The trim removed 4 bases at V and 4 bases at J, leaving 6 bases unmatched. DNA for the CDR3: TGCAGCGTTGGAGAGGGGGCGGGCACTGAAGCTTTCTTT. This sequence encodes CSVGEGAGTEAFF.

This chain links TRBV24-1 with TRBJ2-7; tentative D call: TRBD2 (6 bases). Germline CDR1 is KGHDR and CDR2 is SFDVKD. The CDR3 has 13 amino acids. Trimming took 9 bases from V and 4 from J, leaving 15 bases between them. In nucleotides, the CDR3 is TGTGCCACCCGTCTGCGGGACCCGTACGAGCAGTACTTC. This gives the protein CATRLRDPYEQYF.

V gene TRBV5-5 combines with J gene TRBJ2-3; TRBD2 aligns across 11 bases. V was pared by 1 base and J by 1 base, with 2 bases of the junction left unmatched. Germline lookup yields CDR1 SGHKS and CDR2 YYEKEE (reference sequence). The CDR3 length is 16 residues. The DNA for the CDR3 is TGTGCCAGCAGCTTGACTAGCGGGAGTGGCACAGATACGCAGTATTTT. Amino acid sequence: CASSLTSGSGTDTQYF.

This clone has just a few counts. The chain has TRBV28 and TRBJ2-5; TRBD2 matches 7 bases. The length of the CDR3 is 15 residues. Trimming at V came to 3 bases and at J to 1 base, leaving 5 bases not matched to a gene. The germline V gene has CDR1 MDHEN and CDR2 SYDVKM. The chain's CDR3 is CASSFWRELQETQYF. CDR3 bases: TGTGCCAGCAGTTTCTGGCGGGAGCTCCAAGAGACCCAGTACTTC.

The CDR3 coding sequence is TGTGCCAGCAATTCCCACACTAGCGGGAGCACAGATACGCAGTATTTT. Amino acid sequence: CASNSHTSGSTDTQYF. The chain employs TRBV25-1 and TRBJ2-3; 9 bases map to TRBD2. Germline CDR1 is MGHDK and CDR2 is SYGVNS. The CDR3 sequence is 16 residues long. V lost 7 bases, J lost 0 bases, and 8 bases stayed unmatched.

This rearrangement joins TRBV15 to TRBJ1-4; possible D gene TRBD1, 6 bases. The CDR3 totals 15 residues. Germline CDR1 LNHNV, CDR2 YYDKDF (reference sequence). The ends were cut back, 5 bases at V and 6 bases at J, with 16 bases in the middle. The chain's CDR3 is CATSLGGREYEKLFF. DNA for the CDR3: TGTGCCACCAGCCTTGGGGGCAGGGAGTATGAAAAACTGTTTTTT.

The chain recombines TRBV11-2 with TRBJ1-1; unclear D gene. V lost 3 bases to trimming and J lost 2 bases, with 7 bases between them. The CDR3 loop spans 13 amino acids. Germline CDR1 and CDR2: SGHAT and FQNNGV. The chain's CDR3 is CASSFISNTEAFF. The CDR3 DNA reads TGTGCCAGCAGCTTCATTAGCAACACTGAAGCTTTCTTT.

The genes are TRBV29-1 and TRBJ1-4; the D is unclear. Trimming took off 7 bases at V and 4 bases at J, with 10 bases between the two ends. CDR3 length: 12 residues. Germline assignment: CDR1 SQVTM and CDR2 ANQGSEA. The CDR3: CSGREGNEKLFF. The DNA of the CDR3 is TGCAGCGGGCGAGAGGGTAATGAAAAACTGTTTTTT.

The rearrangement uses TRBV28 and TRBJ2-1; 14 nucleotides align to TRBD2. Germline assignment: CDR1 MDHEN and CDR2 SYDVKM. Losses at the gene ends were 3 bases for V and 6 bases for J; bases not matched to a gene: 7. The CDR3 is 17 amino acids. Here the CDR3 DNA reads TGTGCCAGCAGTTTTCCCGGGACTAGCGGGAGACGCAATGAGCAGTTCTTC. Residues: CASSFPGTSGRRNEQFF.

The chain recombines TRBV18 with TRBJ1-1; 9 positions match TRBD1. Germline CDR1 KGHSH, CDR2 LQKENI. This CDR3 is built from 14 residues. J gave up 5 bases and V 3 bases, and 4 bases lay outside the gene matches. CDR3: CASSPRTGETEAFF. The CDR3 DNA reads TGTGCCAGCTCACCGAGGACAGGGGAAACTGAAGCTTTCTTT.

This clone was seen a handful of times. This rearrangement joins TRBV24-1 to TRBJ2-1; 14 bases agree with TRBD2. V gave up 4 bases and J gave up 8 bases; unmatched junction bases: 6. CDR1 is KGHDR, CDR2 SFDVKD, per germline. This CDR3 contains 16 residues. The CDR3: CATSDLGLAGDHEQFF. In nucleotides, the CDR3 is TGTGCCACCAGTGACCTGGGACTAGCGGGAGACCATGAGCAGTTCTTC.

V usage is TRBV6-6 and J usage is TRBJ2-7; 8 bases agree with TRBD2. There are 15 residues in the CDR3. The V and J ends lost 2 bases and 2 bases, in that order; junction bases with no gene match: 5. In germline, CDR1 is MNHNY, CDR2 SVGAGI (reference sequence). Here the CDR3 DNA reads TGTGCCAGCAGTTACACCTCCGGGAGGGCCTACGAGCAGTACTTC. Translated, it gives CASSYTSGRAYEQYF.

There are a few counts of this clone. This sequence joins TRBV3-1 (or the pseudogene TRBV3-2) and TRBJ2-4, with 10 bases aligning to TRBD1. The V gene's germline CDR1 is LGHDT and CDR2 YNNKEL (reference sequence). J lost 7 bases, V lost 4 bases, and 7 bases had no gene match. The CDR3 runs 15 residues. In DNA form, the CDR3 reads TGTGCCAGCAGCCCAGGACAGGGGGGAGGGAACATTCAGTACTTC. This sequence encodes CASSPGQGGGNIQYF.

This chain joins TRBV6-5 and TRBJ2-7; TRBD2 is a possible D gene (6 bases). The germline V gene has CDR1 MNHEY and CDR2 SVGAGI. The CDR3 is made up of 14 amino acids. V was clipped by 10 bases and J by 3 bases, with 19 bases between them. The CDR3 sequence: CATYLAPAYYEQYF. The CDR3 DNA reads as TGTGCCACCTACCTAGCGCCCGCTTACTACGAGCAGTACTTC.

This clone was observed once. The chain is built from TRBV19 and TRBJ1-5; 8 nucleotides align to TRBD1. This CDR3 comprises 13 residues. V lost 6 bases, J lost 6 bases, and 4 bases stayed unmatched. Germline V lookup: CDR1 LNHDA, CDR2 SQIVND (reference sequence). The CDR3: CASRDRVGQPQHF. The CDR3, as DNA: TGTGCCAGTAGGGACAGGGTTGGTCAGCCCCAGCATTTT. The whole variable domain, filled in from reference TRBV19 and TRBJ1-5, reads DGGITQSPKYLFRKEGQNVTLSCEQNLNHDAMYWYRQDPGQGLRLIYYSQIVNDFQKGDIAEGYSVSREKKESFPLTVTSAQKNPTAFYLCASRDRVGQPQHFGDGTRLSIL.

The genes are TRBV7-9 and TRBJ2-1; 9 nucleotides agree with TRBD1. CDR1 is SEHNR and CDR2 is FQNEAQ in the germline V gene (reference sequence). V lost 2 bases, J lost 7 bases, and 9 bases stayed unmatched. There are 16 residues in the CDR3. CDR3 amino acids: CASSLYSGTGTNEQFF. The CDR3, as DNA: TGTGCCAGCAGCTTATACTCCGGGACAGGGACAAATGAGCAGTTCTTC.

The J gene is TRBJ2-1, the V gene TRBV10-1; D is possibly TRBD2 (6 bases). The CDR3 has 14 residues. CDR1 WNHNN and CDR2 SYGVQD come from the germline V gene (reference sequence). The V and J ends lost 3 bases and 1 base respectively, with 7 bases between them. As DNA, the CDR3 is TGCGCCAGCAGTGATGCGGGATCCTACAATGAGCAGTTCTTC. Translating gives CASSDAGSYNEQFF.

The gene calls are TRBV10-2 and TRBJ2-7, with D perhaps matching TRBD1 (5 bases). Trimming removed 3 bases from V and 7 bases from J, with 13 bases in between. The CDR3 has 13 residues. In germline, CDR1 is WSHSY, CDR2 SAAADI. CDR3: CASSDRAVSEQYF. The CDR3 nucleotides read TGCGCCAGCAGTGACAGGGCGGTGAGTGAGCAGTACTTC.

CDR3 protein: CASSVPGLPEQYF. Here the CDR3 DNA reads TGTGCCAGCAGCGTGCCGGGACTTCCCGAGCAGTACTTC. This chain joins TRBV5-5 and TRBJ2-7, with a tentative D call TRBD2 (6 bases). The CDR3 runs 13 residues. Trimming took off 4 bases at V and 6 bases at J, with 14 bases between the two ends. Germline V gene data show CDR1 as SGHKS and CDR2 as YYEKEE (reference sequence).

This clone was detected only once. The chain couples TRBV3-1 (or the pseudogene TRBV3-2) to TRBJ1-1; D gene uncertain. The germline V gene encodes CDR1 LGHDT and CDR2 YNNKEL (reference sequence). CDR3 length equals 15 residues. With 5 bases removed from V and 7 bases from J, the gap between germline ends came to 20 bases. The CDR3 spells CASSSPDTYPYEAFF. The CDR3 nucleotides read TGTGCCAGCAGCTCTCCCGATACTTACCCTTATGAAGCTTTCTTT.

The chain recombines TRBV19 with TRBJ2-7; 9 nucleotides match TRBD1. The J segment lost 2 bases and the V segment lost 5 bases, leaving 4 bases of the junction unmatched. Germline CDR1 LNHDA, CDR2 SQIVND (reference sequence). CDR3 size: 14 residues. CDR3 residues: CASSPTGGPYEQYF. As DNA, the CDR3 is TGTGCCAGTAGTCCGACAGGGGGGCCCTACGAGCAGTACTTC.

This clone was seen a single time. This chain connects TRBV6-5 to TRBJ1-2, with a tentative D call TRBD1 (6 bases). Germline V gives CDR1 MNHEY, CDR2 SVGAGI. V was cut by 0 bases and J by 7 bases, with 12 bases left in between. This CDR3 has 14 amino acids. Here the CDR3 DNA reads TGTGCCAGCAGTTACTCGAGGGGGGAGGGTGGCTACACCTTC. It yields the protein CASSYSRGEGGYTF.

The V and J genes are TRBV21-1 and TRBJ2-7; whether TRBD2, the table's D call, matches the DNA was not checked. TRBV21-1 is given as a pseudogene. The CDR3 is 13 amino acids. The CDR3 is CASSNQTSYEQYF. The DNA for the CDR3 is TGTGCCAGCAGCAACCAGACTAGTTACGAGCAGTACTTC.